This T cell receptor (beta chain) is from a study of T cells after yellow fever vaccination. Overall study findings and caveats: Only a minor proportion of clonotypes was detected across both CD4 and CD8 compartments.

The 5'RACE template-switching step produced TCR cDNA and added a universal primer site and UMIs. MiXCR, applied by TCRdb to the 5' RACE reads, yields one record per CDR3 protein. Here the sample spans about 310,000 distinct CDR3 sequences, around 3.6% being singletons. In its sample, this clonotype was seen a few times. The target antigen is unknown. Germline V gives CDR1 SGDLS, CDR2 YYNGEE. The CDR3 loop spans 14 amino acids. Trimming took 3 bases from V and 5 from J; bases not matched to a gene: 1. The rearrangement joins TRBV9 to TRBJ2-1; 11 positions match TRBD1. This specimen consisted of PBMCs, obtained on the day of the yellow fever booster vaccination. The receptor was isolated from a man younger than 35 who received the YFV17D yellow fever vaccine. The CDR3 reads CASSGGQGDNEQFF. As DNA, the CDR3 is TGTGCCAGCAGCGGGGGACAGGGGGACAATGAGCAGTTCTTC.